The entry below gives a single TCR beta chain sequence along with its context. What it binds is unknown. The repertoire was sequenced with immunoSEQ multiplex PCR; TCRdb's copy has only in-frame clones and lacks some. The sample includes about 72,000 clones, approximately 82% seen only once; the top ten take about 1.2%. This sample was included in a study of vaccination effects on CD4 cells after COVID-19. Study-wide results and caveats: Clones induced by infection and by vaccine showed marked clonal contraction late after vaccination.

The V and J ends lost 4 bases and 4 bases, in that order; junction bases with no gene match: 4. The CDR3 is 15 amino acids. Looked up from germline, CDR1 is WNHNN and CDR2 is SYGVQD (reference sequence). Sequencing was preceded by expansion of antigen-specific CD4+ T cells with viral peptide pools in the ViraFEST assay. Culture proceeded for nine to ten days, and CD4+ T cells were then isolated. Either the mRNA-1273 or the BNT162b2 vaccine was given to participants as two doses. Sequenced material: CD4+ T cells from PBMCs cultured with HCoV-229E spike peptides, taken after COVID-19 vaccination. The V call is TRBV10-1, the J call TRBJ2-2, with TRBD2 identical over 9 bases. This clonotype was sampled from a human donor who received a COVID-19 vaccine. CDR3 DNA sequence: TGCGCCAGCAGTGTCCAAGCGGGGGGCACCGGGGAGCTGTTTTTT. It is translated as CASSVQAGGTGELFF.